The clone carrying this T cell receptor (beta chain) was picked up a small number of times. TCRdb recomputed calls from the RT-PCR reads with MiXCR, one row per CDR3 protein. The table has about 570,000 distinct CDR3 sequences, around 11% seen once; the top ten hold approximately 9.9%. These data come from a study of response to subunit inactivated influenza vaccine. The CDR3 is 13 amino acids. The germline V gene encodes CDR1 SGHTA and CDR2 FQGNSA. V was shortened by 2 bases and J by 8 bases, with 10 bases between the two germline ends. This sample was also put to use in a study of T cells expressing NK-cell markers. Per that paper: TCR beta libraries carry UMIs added by 5'RACE template switching.

Here the sequenced sample was PBMCs from blood, taken on the day of vaccination. The chain links TRBV7-2 to TRBJ2-1; the D gene could be TRBD1 or TRBD2 (6 bases each). The receptor was isolated from a man between 45 and 60 years old who received an inactivated influenza vaccine. The CDR3 here is CASSLWGADEQFF. The CDR3 coding sequence is TGTGCCAGCAGCTTATGGGGGGCCGATGAGCAGTTCTTC.